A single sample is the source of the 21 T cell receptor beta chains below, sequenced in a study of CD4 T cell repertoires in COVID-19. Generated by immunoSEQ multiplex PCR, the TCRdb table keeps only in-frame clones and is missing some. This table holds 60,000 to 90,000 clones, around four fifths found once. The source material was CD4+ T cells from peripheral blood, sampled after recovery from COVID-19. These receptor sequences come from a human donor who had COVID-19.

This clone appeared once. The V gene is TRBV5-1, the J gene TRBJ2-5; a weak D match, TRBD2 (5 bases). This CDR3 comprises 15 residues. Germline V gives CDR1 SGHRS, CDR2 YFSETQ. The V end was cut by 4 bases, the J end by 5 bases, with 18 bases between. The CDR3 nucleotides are TGCGCCAGCAGCGCCGGCCTCGCGGGTCACGAGACCCAGTACTTC. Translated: CASSAGLAGHETQYF.

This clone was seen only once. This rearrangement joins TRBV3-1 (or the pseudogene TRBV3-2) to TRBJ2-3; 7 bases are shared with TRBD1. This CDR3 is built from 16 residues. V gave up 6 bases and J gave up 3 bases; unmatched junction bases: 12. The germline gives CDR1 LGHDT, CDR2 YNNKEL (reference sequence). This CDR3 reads CASSADRVGVTDTQYF. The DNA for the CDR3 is TGTGCCAGCAGTGCAGACAGGGTCGGGGTGACAGATACGCAGTATTTT.

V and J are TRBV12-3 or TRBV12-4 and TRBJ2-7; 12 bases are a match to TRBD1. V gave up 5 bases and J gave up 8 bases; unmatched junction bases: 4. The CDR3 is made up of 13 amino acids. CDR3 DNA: TGTGCCAGCAGTCCGGGACAGGGGGCGAAGCAGTACTTC. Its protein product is CASSPGQGAKQYF.

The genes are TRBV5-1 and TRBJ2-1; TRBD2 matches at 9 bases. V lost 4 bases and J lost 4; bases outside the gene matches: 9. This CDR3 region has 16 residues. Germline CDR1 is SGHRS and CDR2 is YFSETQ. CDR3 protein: CASSIGIGLAYNEQFF. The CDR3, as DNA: TGCGCCAGCAGCATCGGAATCGGACTAGCGTACAATGAGCAGTTCTTC.

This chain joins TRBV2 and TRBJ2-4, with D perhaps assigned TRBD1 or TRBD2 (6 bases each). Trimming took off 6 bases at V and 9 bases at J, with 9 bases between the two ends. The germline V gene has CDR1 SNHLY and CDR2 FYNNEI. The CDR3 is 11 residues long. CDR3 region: CASSGGGIQYF. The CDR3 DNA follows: TGTGCCAGCAGCGGAGGGGGCATTCAGTACTTC.

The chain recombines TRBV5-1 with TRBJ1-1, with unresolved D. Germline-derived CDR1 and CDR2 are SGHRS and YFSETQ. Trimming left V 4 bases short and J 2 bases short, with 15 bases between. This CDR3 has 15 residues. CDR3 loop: CASSGSLDFNTEAFF. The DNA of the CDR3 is TGCGCCAGCAGCGGGTCCCTCGATTTTAACACTGAAGCTTTCTTT.

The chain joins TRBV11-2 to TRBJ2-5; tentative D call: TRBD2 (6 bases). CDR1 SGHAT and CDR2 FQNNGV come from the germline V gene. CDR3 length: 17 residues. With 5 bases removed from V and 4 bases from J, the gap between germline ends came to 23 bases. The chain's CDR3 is CASSGLRANSTLETQYF. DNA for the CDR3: TGTGCCAGCAGCGGACTACGGGCCAACTCAACTTTAGAGACCCAGTACTTC.

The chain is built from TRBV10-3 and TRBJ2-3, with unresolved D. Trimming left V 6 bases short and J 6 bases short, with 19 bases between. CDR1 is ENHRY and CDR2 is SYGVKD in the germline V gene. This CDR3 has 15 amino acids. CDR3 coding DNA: TGTGCCATCAGCGATCCGAATAGCCCAGCCGATACGCAGTATTTT. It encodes CAISDPNSPADTQYF.

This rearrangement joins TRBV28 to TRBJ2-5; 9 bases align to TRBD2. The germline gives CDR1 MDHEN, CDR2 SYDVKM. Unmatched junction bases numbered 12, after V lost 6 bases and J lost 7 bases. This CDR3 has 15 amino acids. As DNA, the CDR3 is TGTGCCAGCAGCCGTACGAGGACTAGCGCTCCGACCCAGTACTTC. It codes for CASSRTRTSAPTQYF.

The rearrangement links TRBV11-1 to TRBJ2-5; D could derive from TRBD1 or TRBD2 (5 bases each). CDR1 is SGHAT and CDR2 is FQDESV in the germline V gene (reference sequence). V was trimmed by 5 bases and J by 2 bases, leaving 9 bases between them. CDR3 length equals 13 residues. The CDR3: CASSRGQQETQYF. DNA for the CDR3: TGTGCCAGCAGCCGGGGCCAGCAAGAGACCCAGTACTTC.

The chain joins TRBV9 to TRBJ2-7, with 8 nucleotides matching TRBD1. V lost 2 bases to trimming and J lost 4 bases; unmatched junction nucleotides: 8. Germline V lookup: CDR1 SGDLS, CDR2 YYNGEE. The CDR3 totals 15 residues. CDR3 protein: CASSVAAGGKYEQYF. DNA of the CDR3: TGTGCCAGCAGCGTCGCAGCAGGGGGCAAGTACGAGCAGTACTTC.

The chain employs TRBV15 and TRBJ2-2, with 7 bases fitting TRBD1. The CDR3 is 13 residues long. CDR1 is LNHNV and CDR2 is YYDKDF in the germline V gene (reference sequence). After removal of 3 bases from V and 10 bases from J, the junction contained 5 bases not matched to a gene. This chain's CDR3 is CATSRGQSEELFF. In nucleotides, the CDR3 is TGTGCCACCAGCAGGGGACAGTCCGAGGAGCTGTTTTTT.

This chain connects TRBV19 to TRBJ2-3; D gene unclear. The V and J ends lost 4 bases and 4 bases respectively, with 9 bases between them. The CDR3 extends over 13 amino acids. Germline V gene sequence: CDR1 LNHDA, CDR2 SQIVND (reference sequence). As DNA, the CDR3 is TGTGCCAGTAGTACCCTAGGTGCAGATACGCAGTATTTT. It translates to CASSTLGADTQYF.

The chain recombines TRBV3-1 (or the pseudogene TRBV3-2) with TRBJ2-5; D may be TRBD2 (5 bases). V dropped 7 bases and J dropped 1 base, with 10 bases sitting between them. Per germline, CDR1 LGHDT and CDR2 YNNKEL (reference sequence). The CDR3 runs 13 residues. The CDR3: CASIAGIQETQYF. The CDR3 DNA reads TGTGCCAGCATCGCCGGGATCCAAGAGACCCAGTACTTC.

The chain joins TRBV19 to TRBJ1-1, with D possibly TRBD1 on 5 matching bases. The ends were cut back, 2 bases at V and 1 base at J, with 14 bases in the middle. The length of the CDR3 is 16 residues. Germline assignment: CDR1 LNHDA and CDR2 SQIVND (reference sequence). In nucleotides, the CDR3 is TGTGCCAGTAGTATACAGGGAGGCAGGAGGAACACTGAAGCTTTCTTT. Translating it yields CASSIQGGRRNTEAFF.

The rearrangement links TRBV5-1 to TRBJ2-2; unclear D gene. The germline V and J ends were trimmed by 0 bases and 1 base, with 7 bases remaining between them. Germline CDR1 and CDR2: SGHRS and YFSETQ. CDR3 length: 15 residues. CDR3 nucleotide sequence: TGCGCCAGCAGCTTGGGGTCAGGGAACACCGGGGAGCTGTTTTTT. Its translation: CASSLGSGNTGELFF. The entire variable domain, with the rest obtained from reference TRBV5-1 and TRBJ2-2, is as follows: KAGVTQTPRYLIKTRGQQVTLSCSPISGHRSVSWYQQTPGQGLQFLFEYFSETQRNKGNFPGRFSGRQFSNSRSEMNVSTLELGDSALYLCASSLGSGNTGELFFGEGSRLTVL.

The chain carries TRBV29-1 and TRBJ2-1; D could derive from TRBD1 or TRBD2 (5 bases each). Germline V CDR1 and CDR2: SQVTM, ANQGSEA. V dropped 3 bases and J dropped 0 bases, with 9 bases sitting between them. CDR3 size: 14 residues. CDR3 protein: CSVEWGSSYNEQFF. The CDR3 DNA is TGCAGCGTTGAGTGGGGGAGCTCCTACAATGAGCAGTTCTTC.

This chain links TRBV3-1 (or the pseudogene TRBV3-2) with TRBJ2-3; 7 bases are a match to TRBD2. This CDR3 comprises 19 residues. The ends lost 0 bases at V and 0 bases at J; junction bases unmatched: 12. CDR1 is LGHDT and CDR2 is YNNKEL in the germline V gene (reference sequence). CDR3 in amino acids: CASSQDYPLAGDSTDTQYF. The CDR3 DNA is TGTGCCAGCAGCCAAGATTATCCTTTGGCGGGAGATAGCACAGATACGCAGTATTTT.

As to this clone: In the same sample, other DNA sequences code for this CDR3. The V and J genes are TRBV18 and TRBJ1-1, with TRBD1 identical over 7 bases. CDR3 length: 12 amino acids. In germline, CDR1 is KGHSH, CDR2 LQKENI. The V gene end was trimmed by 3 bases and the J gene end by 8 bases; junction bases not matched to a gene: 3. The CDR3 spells CASSPSDREAFF. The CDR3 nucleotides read TGTGCCAGCTCACCGTCGGACAGGGAAGCTTTCTTT.

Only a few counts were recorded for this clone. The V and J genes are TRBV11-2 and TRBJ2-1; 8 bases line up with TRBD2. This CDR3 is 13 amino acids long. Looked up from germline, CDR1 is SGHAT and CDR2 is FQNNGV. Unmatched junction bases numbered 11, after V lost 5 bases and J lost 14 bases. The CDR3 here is CASSPLPGGAKFF. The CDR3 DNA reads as TGTGCCAGCAGCCCATTACCGGGGGGGGCAAAGTTCTTC.

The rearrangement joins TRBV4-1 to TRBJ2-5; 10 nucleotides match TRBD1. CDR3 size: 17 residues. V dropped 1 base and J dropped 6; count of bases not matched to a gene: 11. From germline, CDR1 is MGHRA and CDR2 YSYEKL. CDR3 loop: CASSQGQGARVGKTQYF. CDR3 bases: TGCGCCAGCAGCCAAGGACAGGGGGCGAGGGTCGGTAAGACCCAGTACTTC.